The 26 T cell receptor beta chains reported below all come from one sample, sequenced in a study of T cell responses to AZD1222 COVID-19 vaccine. Using immunoSEQ multiplex PCR, the repertoire was profiled, and TCRdb retains in-frame clones only, with some absent. The sample carries roughly 100,000 clones, roughly nine tenths recorded once. The sequenced sample was peripheral blood, obtained on day 0 of AZD1222 vaccination. The receptors were sampled from an adult in good health.

On this clone itself: At one end, the junction sequence differs from germline, possibly due to a read error. The rearrangement joins TRBV5-1 to TRBJ1-1; D is ambiguous. Germline V gene sequence: CDR1 SGHRS, CDR2 YFSETQ. This CDR3 has 14 residues. For the CDR3, the DNA is TGTGCCAGCCGGCGAGGTCTGGCGAACACTGAAGCTTTCTTT. Translated: CASRRGLANTEAFF.

J is TRBJ2-7 and V is TRBV27; D gene uncertain. Germline V lookup: CDR1 MNHEY, CDR2 SMNVEV (reference sequence). V was clipped by 2 bases and J by 0 bases, with 11 bases between them. CDR3 length: 15 residues. CDR3 protein: CASSLRRLTSYEQYF. In DNA, the CDR3 is TGTGCCAGCAGTTTAAGGCGCCTAACCTCCTACGAGCAGTACTTC.

DNA for the CDR3: TGTGCCATCAGTGGCCAGGAAGAGACCCAGTACTTC. Amino acids: CAISGQEETQYF. The chain employs TRBV10-3 and TRBJ2-5; D is ambiguous. The CDR3 sequence is 12 residues long. Trimming shortened V by 4 bases and J by 3 bases, and 6 bases separated the two germline ends. The V gene's germline CDR1 is ENHRY and CDR2 SYGVKD.

V is TRBV5-1 and J is TRBJ2-3, with 10 nucleotides matching TRBD2. The CDR3 covers 17 residues. Germline V CDR1 and CDR2: SGHRS, YFSETQ. Trimming cost V 4 bases and J 4 bases; bases outside gene matches: 12. The CDR3 region has the DNA TGCGCCAGCAGCCCCGTCGGAGCGGGGGGGCCGGCAGATACGCAGTATTTT. Translated, it gives CASSPVGAGGPADTQYF.

This chain connects TRBV27 to TRBJ2-3; TRBD2 might be the D (5 bases). Germline V gene data show CDR1 as MNHEY and CDR2 as SMNVEV (reference sequence). The CDR3 has 17 residues. Trimming left V 4 bases short and J 9 bases short, with 26 bases between. CDR3 residues: CASSYPGPWTPWRTQYF. The CDR3 nucleotides are TGTGCCAGCAGTTACCCGGGCCCCTGGACTCCATGGAGGACGCAGTATTTT.

The CDR3: CASRPYREAYGYTF. For the CDR3, the DNA is TGTGCCAGCCGCCCTTACAGGGAGGCCTATGGCTACACCTTC. V is TRBV7-9 and J is TRBJ1-2, with D possibly TRBD1 on 6 matching bases. V lost 8 bases and J 4 bases, leaving 17 bases between the germline ends. This CDR3 region has 14 residues. Germline V gene lookup returns CDR1 SEHNR and CDR2 FQNEAQ (reference sequence).

This clone was seen only once. The chain employs TRBV6-1 and TRBJ2-7; TRBD2 matches at 11 bases. The CDR3 loop spans 15 amino acids. From germline, CDR1 is MNHNS and CDR2 SASEGT. Germline trimming cut 1 base from V and 5 bases from J; bases unmatched to any gene: 4. The CDR3 nucleotides are TGTGCCAGCAGTGAAGGGACTAGCGGGCGTAACGAGCAGTACTTC. This gives the protein CASSEGTSGRNEQYF.

This chain connects TRBV24-1 to TRBJ2-1, with 9 bases fitting TRBD2. With V trimmed by 7 bases and J by 2 bases, 5 bases remained unmatched. From germline, CDR1 is KGHDR and CDR2 SFDVKD. CDR3 size: 15 residues. CDR3 residues: CATSEAGGPYNEQFF. The CDR3 coding sequence is TGTGCCACCAGCGAAGCGGGGGGCCCCTACAATGAGCAGTTCTTC.

The CDR3 DNA is TGTGCCAGCAGCTTAGCCCTGGGACTAGCGGACTCCTACGAGCAGTACTTC. Residues: CASSLALGLADSYEQYF. The rearrangement links TRBV7-9 to TRBJ2-7, with 11 positions matching TRBD2. This CDR3 has 17 residues. With 0 bases clipped from V and 0 bases from J, the junction kept 4 bases outside the gene matches. Germline-derived CDR1 and CDR2 are SEHNR and FQNEAQ (reference sequence). Looking up the rest from reference TRBV7-9 and TRBJ2-7 gives the full variable domain: DTGVSQNPRHKITKRGQNVTFRCDPISEHNRLYWYRQTLGQGPEFLTYFQNEAQLEKSRLLSDRFSAERPKGSFSTLEIQRTEQGDSAMYLCASSLALGLADSYEQYFGPGTRLTVT.

The chain carries TRBV4-2 and TRBJ1-3; TRBD1 matches 9 bases. The CDR3 is 17 residues long. The ends lost 4 bases at V and 3 bases at J; junction bases unmatched: 10. Germline CDR1 LGHNA, CDR2 YNFKEQ. The CDR3: CASSPKPQGALGNTIYF. The CDR3 bases are TGTGCCAGCAGCCCCAAGCCACAGGGGGCGCTTGGAAACACCATATATTTT.

V is TRBV11-3 and J is TRBJ1-3; D remains unclear. This CDR3 has 18 residues. Germline lookup yields CDR1 SGHNT and CDR2 YENEEA. V lost 0 bases to trimming and J lost 0 bases, with 15 bases between them. The CDR3 protein is CASSLDRPWIPSGNTIYF. In DNA form, the CDR3 reads TGTGCCAGCAGCTTAGATCGCCCGTGGATCCCCTCTGGAAACACCATATATTTT.

This chain connects TRBV12-3 or TRBV12-4 to TRBJ1-2, with 7 bases aligning to TRBD1. Trimming cost V 7 bases and J 5 bases; bases outside gene matches: 7. The CDR3 runs to 13 residues. The CDR3 spells CASTATRGYGYTF. CDR3 nucleotides: TGTGCCAGCACCGCGACCAGGGGGTATGGCTACACCTTC.

This chain joins TRBV4-1 and TRBJ1-2; a weak D match, TRBD1 (6 bases). The germline gives CDR1 MGHRA, CDR2 YSYEKL. CDR3 length: 14 amino acids. Trimming shortened V by 1 base and J by 4 bases, and 10 bases separated the two germline ends. As DNA, the CDR3 is TGCGCCAGCAGCCAAGTCGGACAGCCCTATGGCTACACCTTC. Protein product: CASSQVGQPYGYTF.

Only a few counts were recorded for this clone. A read error may produce the germline difference seen at one junction end. The V gene is TRBV5-1, the J gene TRBJ1-3; TRBD1 aligns across 8 bases. This CDR3 region has 17 residues. The germline V gene has CDR1 SGHRS and CDR2 YFSETQ. CDR3 sequence (DNA): TGTGCCAGCAGCCTGCTACCCAGGGGGCTTTCTGGAAACACCATATATTTT. It specifies CASSLLPRGLSGNTIYF.

The chain carries TRBV5-1 and TRBJ2-2, with no clear D. This CDR3 is built from 15 residues. Germline V gene data show CDR1 as SGHRS and CDR2 as YFSETQ. The V end lost 0 bases, the J end lost 2 bases, and 8 bases lay between the germline ends. DNA of the CDR3: TGCGCCAGCAGCTTGGGTAGCCATAACACCGGGGAGCTGTTTTTT. Its translation: CASSLGSHNTGELFF.

This clone was seen once. The V call is TRBV5-8, the J call TRBJ2-5; D is unresolved. CDR3 size: 13 residues. Germline CDR1 SGHTS, CDR2 YDEGEE. Trimming took 4 bases from V and 5 from J, leaving 12 bases between them. CDR3 region: CASSIGRKETQYF. The CDR3 nucleotides read TGTGCCAGCAGCATTGGACGGAAGGAGACCCAGTACTTC.

This clone was detected only once. The J gene is TRBJ2-3, the V gene TRBV18; the D gene is possibly TRBD1 (5 bases). Germline-derived CDR1 and CDR2 are KGHSH and LQKENI. The CDR3 loop spans 16 amino acids. Deletions cut 6 bases from V and 5 bases from J, with 21 bases between. The CDR3 reads CASSASRATAQDTQYF. DNA for the CDR3: TGTGCCAGCTCCGCAAGCAGGGCAACGGCACAAGATACGCAGTATTTT.

This chain joins TRBV11-1 and TRBJ2-7; TRBD1 aligns across 7 bases. The ends lost 2 bases at V and 5 bases at J; junction bases unmatched: 6. This CDR3 comprises 14 residues. Germline V lookup: CDR1 SGHAT, CDR2 FQDESV (reference sequence). Written as DNA, the CDR3 is TGTGCCAGCAGCTTAATAAGGGGGCAGGACGAGCAGTACTTC. This sequence encodes CASSLIRGQDEQYF.

CDR3 amino acids: CASSRLGTGVENEQFF. CDR3 nucleotides: TGTGCCAGCAGTCGCCTAGGAACGGGAGTGGAGAATGAGCAGTTCTTC. The chain recombines TRBV7-3 with TRBJ2-1; D might be TRBD2 (6 bases). V gave up 6 bases and J gave up 7 bases, with 22 bases separating them. CDR1 is SGHTA and CDR2 is FQGTGA in the germline V gene. The CDR3 extends over 16 amino acids.

The chain joins TRBV28 to TRBJ1-2; possible D gene TRBD1, 6 bases. Germline V lookup: CDR1 MDHEN, CDR2 SYDVKM. Trimming removed 6 bases from V and 9 bases from J, with 26 bases in between. The CDR3 contains 16 residues. For the CDR3, the DNA is TGTGCCAGCAGCCCCTTTTCGGGGGGCAGGGCGAGGAGCTACACCTTC. Translating gives CASSPFSGGRARSYTF.

V usage is TRBV9 and J usage is TRBJ2-5; a possible D gene is TRBD2 (6 bases). Germline V gene sequence: CDR1 SGDLS, CDR2 YYNGEE. V lost 4 bases, J lost 7 bases, and 23 bases lay in between. The CDR3 covers 16 residues. CDR3 residues: CASSNPSAGRSGTQYF. The CDR3 DNA reads as TGTGCCAGCAGCAACCCCTCCGCTGGGAGGTCCGGGACCCAGTACTTC.

The J gene is TRBJ2-3, the V gene TRBV29-1; 10 bases line up with TRBD1. The germline gives CDR1 SQVTM, CDR2 ANQGSEA. The CDR3 spans 13 residues. V shed 7 bases, J shed 2 bases, and the junction held 3 bases outside the gene matches. The CDR3 DNA follows: TGCAGCGGGACAGGGGGTTTCACAGATACGCAGTATTTT. Its translation is CSGTGGFTDTQYF.

This sequence joins TRBV24-1 and TRBJ1-1, with D tentatively TRBD1 (6 bases). Between the trimmed V and J ends, which lost 5 bases and 7 bases, there was a span of 16 bases. The CDR3 is made up of 14 amino acids. Germline CDR1 and CDR2: KGHDR and SFDVKD. This CDR3 reads CATSAATGLGEAFF. Here the CDR3 DNA reads TGTGCCACCAGTGCGGCTACAGGGCTTGGTGAAGCTTTCTTT.

This chain uses TRBV4-3 with TRBJ1-2, with unresolved D. Trimming stripped 1 base from V and 5 bases from J, with 5 bases between. The CDR3 loop spans 12 amino acids. Germline V gives CDR1 LGHNA, CDR2 YSLEER. This CDR3 is CASSQGYYGYTF. The CDR3 DNA reads TGCGCCAGCAGCCAAGGGTATTATGGCTACACCTTC.

The rearrangement uses TRBV5-4 and TRBJ1-1, with 7 bases identical to TRBD1. This CDR3 region has 17 residues. Losses at the gene ends were 5 bases for V and 5 bases for J; bases not matched to a gene: 18. Germline CDR1 reads SGHNT; CDR2 reads YYREEE (reference sequence). CDR3 coding DNA: TGTGCCAGCAGTCCCAGGGGTACAGGGGAGGCGCGGACTGAAGCTTTCTTT. It is translated as CASSPRGTGEARTEAFF.

The chain recombines TRBV15 with TRBJ1-1, with TRBD1 matching over 11 bases. V dropped 2 bases and J dropped 2; count of bases not matched to a gene: 10. There are 18 residues in the CDR3. Germline V gene sequence: CDR1 LNHNV, CDR2 YYDKDF (reference sequence). The CDR3 region has the DNA TGTGCCACCAGCAGAAGATTTGGACAGGGGGCGCGAAACACTGAAGCTTTCTTT. Translated: CATSRRFGQGARNTEAFF.